There are a few counts of the clone carrying this T cell receptor (beta chain). The antigen is not known. This sample is drawn from a study of beta chain features in type 1 diabetes. Reverse transcribing all isolated RNA meant expressed TCRB transcripts were sequenced. Repertoires were generated with immunoSEQ multiplex PCR, while TCRdb's copy carries only in-frame clones and drops some. The sample contains 200,000 to 250,000 clones, roughly 70% of which appear only once. Trimming cost V 4 bases and J 5 bases, with 8 bases left between them. The germline CDR1 and CDR2 sequences are GTSNPN and SVGIG (reference sequence). The CDR3 is made up of 11 amino acids. The study, taken as a whole, reports: A closer apparent resemblance between naive, central memory and Treg TCRB repertoires was seen in patients than in healthy donors.

Sample: naive CD4+ T cells from blood. This receptor was identified in a man aged 30 to 45 in good health. The chain couples TRBV30 to TRBJ2-5; D assignment may be TRBD1 or TRBD2 (5 bases each). CDR3 coding DNA: TGTGCCTGGATCGGGGCTGAGACCCAGTACTTC. Encoded protein: CAWIGAETQYF.